These T cell receptor beta chains were read from a single sample in a study of blood T cells in healthy people across ages. MiXCR was run by TCRdb on the 5' RACE reads, yielding one entry per CDR3 protein. This table holds just over 800,000 distinct CDR3 sequences, 62% found once. The specimen was blood. Every receptor here comes from a man in his thirties or forties in good health. CDR3s include the opening cysteine and the closing phenylalanine or tryptophan. Fields, in order: J gene, V gene, D gene, clone size, CDR3 length, CDR3 protein, CDR3 DNA. The D gene is left open where the match is weak. Size is stated for part of the rows, as once, few or many counts, or as a class when the clone is expanded.

j_gene: TRBJ2-5; v_gene: TRBV4-3; d_gene: NA; abundance: few; len: 14; CDR3aa: CASSQERGYETQYF; CDR3nt: TGCGCCAGCAGCCAAGAACGAGGGTATGAGACCCAGTACTTC
j_gene: TRBJ1-2; v_gene: TRBV20-1; d_gene: NA; abundance: NA; len: 12; CDR3aa: CSARVDRTGYTF; CDR3nt: TGCAGTGCTAGAGTTGACAGGACTGGCTACACCTTC
j_gene: TRBJ1-5; v_gene: TRBV12-3/TRBV12-4; d_gene: NA; abundance: NA; len: 15; CDR3aa: CASSPTGTRNQPQHF; CDR3nt: TGTGCCAGCAGCCCAACCGGGACCCGCAATCAGCCCCAGCATTTT
j_gene: TRBJ2-3; v_gene: TRBV18; d_gene: NA; abundance: NA; len: 16; CDR3aa: CASSPSGTLSTDTQYF; CDR3nt: TGTGCCAGCTCACCATCCGGGACACTAAGCACAGATACGCAGTATTTT
j_gene: TRBJ2-3; v_gene: TRBV29-1; d_gene: NA; abundance: few; len: 10; CDR3aa: CSVSEDTQYF; CDR3nt: TGCAGCGTTTCAGAGGATACGCAGTATTTT
j_gene: TRBJ2-5; v_gene: TRBV20-1; d_gene: TRBD2; abundance: NA; len: 12; CDR3aa: CSAGGDQETQYF; CDR3nt: TGCAGTGCCGGGGGGGACCAAGAGACCCAGTACTTC
j_gene: TRBJ2-1; v_gene: TRBV3-1; d_gene: TRBD1; abundance: few; len: 16; CDR3aa: CASSHSQGWGHNEQFF; CDR3nt: TGTGCCAGCAGCCACTCACAGGGGTGGGGACACAATGAGCAGTTCTTC
j_gene: TRBJ2-5; v_gene: TRBV6-5; d_gene: TRBD1; abundance: NA; len: 15; CDR3aa: CASSYGDRGTETQYF; CDR3nt: TGTGCCAGCAGTTATGGGGACAGGGGCACAGAGACCCAGTACTTC
j_gene: TRBJ1-1; v_gene: TRBV16; d_gene: NA; abundance: NA; len: 15; CDR3aa: CASSQSGTQNTEAFF; CDR3nt: TGTGCCAGCAGCCAATCCGGGACACAGAACACTGAAGCTTTCTTT
j_gene: TRBJ2-4; v_gene: TRBV7-2; d_gene: NA; abundance: NA; len: 13; CDR3aa: CASSPRPEVGQYF; CDR3nt: TGTGCCAGCAGCCCTCGACCTGAAGTGGGGCAGTACTTC
j_gene: TRBJ2-1; v_gene: TRBV10-3; d_gene: TRBD2; abundance: NA; len: 15; CDR3aa: CAISAGGSGGNERFF; CDR3nt: TGTGCCATCAGTGCGGGGGGAAGTGGAGGGAATGAGCGGTTCTTC
j_gene: TRBJ1-2; v_gene: TRBV20-1; d_gene: NA; abundance: NA; len: 14; CDR3aa: CSAREAARGYGYTF; CDR3nt: TGCAGTGCTAGAGAGGCGGCTCGGGGCTATGGCTACACCTTC
j_gene: TRBJ2-1; v_gene: TRBV12-3/TRBV12-4; d_gene: NA; abundance: NA; len: 13; CDR3aa: CAGSGYKVNEQFF; CDR3nt: TGTGCCGGCAGTGGATACAAGGTCAATGAGCAGTTCTTC
j_gene: TRBJ2-7; v_gene: TRBV9; d_gene: NA; abundance: few; len: 15; CDR3aa: CASSPVGGPRDEQYF; CDR3nt: TGTGCCAGCAGCCCCGTGGGGGGGCCACGAGACGAGCAGTACTTC
j_gene: TRBJ2-3; v_gene: TRBV2; d_gene: NA; abundance: NA; len: 13; CDR3aa: CAHREGQLSPQYF; CDR3nt: TGTGCTCATAGGGAAGGACAGCTCTCTCCGCAGTATTTT
j_gene: TRBJ2-4; v_gene: TRBV6-5; d_gene: TRBD1; abundance: NA; len: 14; CDR3aa: CASGESTGGNIQYF; CDR3nt: TGTGCCAGCGGAGAATCGACAGGGGGGAACATTCAGTACTTC
j_gene: TRBJ2-6; v_gene: TRBV28; d_gene: TRBD2; abundance: once; len: 18; CDR3aa: CATVPGGITRYGANVLTF; CDR3nt: TGTGCCACCGTTCCGGGGGGAATAACCCGCTATGGGGCCAACGTCCTGACTTTC
j_gene: TRBJ2-7; v_gene: TRBV18; d_gene: TRBD1; abundance: few; len: 15; CDR3aa: CASSHRDRGPYEQYF; CDR3nt: TGTGCCAGCTCTCACCGGGACAGGGGGCCCTACGAGCAGTACTTC
j_gene: TRBJ2-5; v_gene: TRBV15; d_gene: TRBD2; abundance: NA; len: 16; CDR3aa: CATSRSGLANQETQYF; CDR3nt: TGTGCCACCAGCAGATCCGGACTAGCGAATCAAGAGACCCAGTACTTC
j_gene: TRBJ1-2; v_gene: TRBV29-1; d_gene: TRBD1; abundance: NA; len: 13; CDR3aa: CNSGTGTNYGYTF; CDR3nt: TGCAACTCGGGGACAGGGACTAACTATGGCTACACCTTC
j_gene: TRBJ2-3; v_gene: TRBV12-3/TRBV12-4; d_gene: TRBD2; abundance: NA; len: 14; CDR3aa: CASSHSGGTDTQYF; CDR3nt: TGTGCCAGCAGTCATAGCGGGGGCACAGATACGCAGTATTTT
j_gene: TRBJ2-1; v_gene: TRBV7-2; d_gene: TRBD1; abundance: few; len: 14; CDR3aa: CASSFPDRGDEQFF; CDR3nt: TGTGCCAGCAGCTTTCCTGACAGGGGGGATGAGCAGTTCTTC
j_gene: TRBJ2-7; v_gene: TRBV7-2; d_gene: TRBD2; abundance: NA; len: 15; CDR3aa: CASSPGRAGSYEQYF; CDR3nt: TGTGCCAGCAGCCCGGGACGAGCGGGGAGCTATGAGCAGTACTTC
j_gene: TRBJ2-7; v_gene: TRBV29-1; d_gene: NA; abundance: NA; len: 14; CDR3aa: CSVVGYGQTYEQYF; CDR3nt: TGCAGCGTTGTGGGTTATGGACAGACCTACGAGCAGTACTTC
j_gene: TRBJ2-3; v_gene: TRBV9; d_gene: NA; abundance: few; len: 15; CDR3aa: CASSPLGGGLSTQYF; CDR3nt: TGTGCCAGCAGCCCACTTGGGGGGGGCCTTTCCACGCAGTATTTT
j_gene: TRBJ2-1; v_gene: TRBV10-3; d_gene: NA; abundance: NA; len: 15; CDR3aa: CAISERGTVLGEQFF; CDR3nt: TGTGCCATCAGTGAGCGGGGGACGGTGTTAGGTGAGCAGTTCTTC
j_gene: TRBJ1-2; v_gene: TRBV3-1; d_gene: NA; abundance: NA; len: 13; CDR3aa: CASSQERSGGYTF; CDR3nt: TGTGCCAGCAGCCAAGAGAGATCAGGAGGCTACACCTTC
j_gene: TRBJ2-1; v_gene: TRBV7-3; d_gene: NA; abundance: NA; len: 13; CDR3aa: CASSFTGNNEQFF; CDR3nt: TGTGCCAGCAGCTTCACCGGCAACAATGAGCAGTTCTTC
j_gene: TRBJ2-7; v_gene: TRBV3-1; d_gene: NA; abundance: many; len: 14; CDR3aa: CASSLGTSSYEQYF; CDR3nt: TGTGCCAGCAGCCTCGGGACGTCCTCCTACGAGCAGTACTTC
j_gene: TRBJ2-3; v_gene: TRBV5-1; d_gene: TRBD1; abundance: NA; len: 15; CDR3aa: CASSLEGQGADTQYF; CDR3nt: TGCGCCAGCAGCTTGGAGGGACAGGGCGCAGATACGCAGTATTTT
j_gene: TRBJ2-1; v_gene: TRBV10-3; d_gene: TRBD1; abundance: few; len: 13; CDR3aa: CAIAGQGANEQFF; CDR3nt: TGTGCCATCGCGGGACAGGGGGCGAATGAGCAGTTCTTC
j_gene: TRBJ1-1; v_gene: TRBV6-5; d_gene: TRBD1; abundance: NA; len: 17; CDR3aa: CASSYQTGQGMNTEAFF; CDR3nt: TGTGCCAGCAGTTACCAGACCGGACAGGGGATGAACACTGAAGCTTTCTTT
j_gene: TRBJ1-6; v_gene: TRBV12-3/TRBV12-4; d_gene: NA; abundance: few; len: 17; CDR3aa: CASTMGGGSSYNSPLHF; CDR3nt: TGTGCCAGCACCATGGGGGGGGGGAGCTCCTATAATTCACCCCTCCACTTT
j_gene: TRBJ1-6; v_gene: TRBV6-2/TRBV6-3; d_gene: TRBD1; abundance: NA; len: 14; CDR3aa: CASRGQGSYSPLHF; CDR3nt: TGTGCCAGCAGAGGACAGGGCAGTTACTCACCCCTCCACTTT
j_gene: TRBJ2-7; v_gene: TRBV25-1; d_gene: NA; abundance: few; len: 18; CDR3aa: CASSGPISRDGPSYEQYF; CDR3nt: TGTGCCAGCAGTGGCCCCATCAGCCGTGACGGTCCCTCCTACGAGCAGTACTTC
j_gene: TRBJ1-1; v_gene: TRBV7-2; d_gene: NA; abundance: many; len: 14; CDR3aa: CASSPQGGNTEAFF; CDR3nt: TGTGCCAGCAGCCCGCAGGGAGGGAACACTGAAGCTTTCTTT
j_gene: TRBJ1-5; v_gene: TRBV5-6; d_gene: NA; abundance: NA; len: 15; CDR3aa: CASSLARYSNQPQHF; CDR3nt: TGTGCCAGCAGCTTGGCCCGTTATAGCAATCAGCCCCAGCATTTT
j_gene: TRBJ2-1; v_gene: TRBV25-1; d_gene: NA; abundance: NA; len: 18; CDR3aa: CASSDSGNPVHSCNEQFF; CDR3nt: TGTGCCAGCAGTGATTCAGGGAACCCAGTCCACTCCTGCAATGAGCAGTTCTTC
j_gene: TRBJ2-1; v_gene: TRBV6-2/TRBV6-3; d_gene: NA; abundance: NA; len: 13; CDR3aa: CASSYAGSAEQFF; CDR3nt: TGTGCCAGCAGTTACGCTGGATCGGCTGAGCAGTTCTTC
j_gene: TRBJ2-3; v_gene: TRBV9; d_gene: TRBD2; abundance: NA; len: 18; CDR3aa: CASTHPRSASGSTDTQYF; CDR3nt: TGTGCCAGCACCCACCCAAGGTCGGCTAGCGGTAGCACAGATACGCAGTATTTT
j_gene: TRBJ2-7; v_gene: TRBV27; d_gene: TRBD1; abundance: few; len: 15; CDR3aa: CASSLSRQGSYEQYF; CDR3nt: TGTGCCAGCAGTTTATCAAGACAGGGTTCCTACGAGCAGTACTTC
j_gene: TRBJ2-7; v_gene: TRBV27; d_gene: NA; abundance: few; len: 13; CDR3aa: CASSFRGDYEQYF; CDR3nt: TGTGCCAGCAGTTTTAGGGGGGACTACGAGCAGTACTTC
j_gene: TRBJ2-3; v_gene: TRBV29-1; d_gene: NA; abundance: few; len: 13; CDR3aa: CSSKKEGADTQYF; CDR3nt: TGCAGCTCGAAAAAGGAAGGGGCAGATACGCAGTATTTT
j_gene: TRBJ2-7; v_gene: TRBV7-2; d_gene: TRBD2; abundance: NA; len: 16; CDR3aa: CASSLRERELNYEQYF; CDR3nt: TGTGCCAGCAGCTTAAGAGAGCGGGAGTTGAACTACGAGCAGTACTTC
j_gene: TRBJ2-7; v_gene: TRBV6-2/TRBV6-3; d_gene: NA; abundance: few; len: 14; CDR3aa: CASSWTVSSYEQYF; CDR3nt: TGTGCCAGCAGCTGGACAGTTTCCTCCTACGAGCAGTACTTC
j_gene: TRBJ1-5; v_gene: TRBV6-2/TRBV6-3; d_gene: NA; abundance: NA; len: 13; CDR3aa: CASSYVLNQPQHF; CDR3nt: TGTGCCAGCAGTTACGTACTTAATCAGCCCCAGCATTTT
j_gene: TRBJ1-2; v_gene: TRBV9; d_gene: NA; abundance: NA; len: 14; CDR3aa: CASSDGRANYGYTF; CDR3nt: TGTGCCAGCAGCGACGGACGCGCTAACTATGGCTACACCTTC
j_gene: TRBJ2-4; v_gene: TRBV7-6; d_gene: NA; abundance: NA; len: 16; CDR3aa: CASSPDKGRDKNIQYF; CDR3nt: TGTGCCAGCAGCCCAGACAAGGGTCGGGACAAAAACATTCAGTACTTC
j_gene: TRBJ2-7; v_gene: TRBV6-2/TRBV6-3; d_gene: NA; abundance: NA; len: 14; CDR3aa: CASRATLSYNEQYF; CDR3nt: TGTGCCAGCAGGGCTACGTTATCTTACAATGAGCAGTACTTC
j_gene: TRBJ1-4; v_gene: TRBV7-2; d_gene: NA; abundance: few; len: 13; CDR3aa: CASSRLTNEKLFF; CDR3nt: TGTGCCAGCAGCCGACTGACTAATGAAAAACTGTTTTTT
j_gene: TRBJ2-7; v_gene: TRBV12-3/TRBV12-4; d_gene: NA; abundance: few; len: 14; CDR3aa: CASTPLPGTYEQYF; CDR3nt: TGTGCCAGCACTCCTTTGCCAGGGACCTACGAGCAGTACTTC
j_gene: TRBJ2-1; v_gene: TRBV20-1; d_gene: TRBD2; abundance: NA; len: 15; CDR3aa: CSANSGGGAYNEQFF; CDR3nt: TGCAGTGCCAATAGCGGGGGGGGAGCCTACAATGAGCAGTTCTTC
j_gene: TRBJ2-7; v_gene: TRBV4-3; d_gene: NA; abundance: NA; len: 14; CDR3aa: CASSQVVGVYEQYF; CDR3nt: TGCGCCAGCAGCCAAGTAGTCGGGGTTTACGAGCAGTACTTC
j_gene: TRBJ2-5; v_gene: TRBV4-3; d_gene: NA; abundance: few; len: 11; CDR3aa: CASLPRGTQYF; CDR3nt: TGCGCCAGCCTTCCCCGGGGGACCCAGTACTTC
j_gene: TRBJ2-4; v_gene: TRBV7-8; d_gene: NA; abundance: NA; len: 12; CDR3aa: CASSLGASGQYF; CDR3nt: TGTGCCAGCAGCTTAGGCGCCTCGGGGCAGTACTTC